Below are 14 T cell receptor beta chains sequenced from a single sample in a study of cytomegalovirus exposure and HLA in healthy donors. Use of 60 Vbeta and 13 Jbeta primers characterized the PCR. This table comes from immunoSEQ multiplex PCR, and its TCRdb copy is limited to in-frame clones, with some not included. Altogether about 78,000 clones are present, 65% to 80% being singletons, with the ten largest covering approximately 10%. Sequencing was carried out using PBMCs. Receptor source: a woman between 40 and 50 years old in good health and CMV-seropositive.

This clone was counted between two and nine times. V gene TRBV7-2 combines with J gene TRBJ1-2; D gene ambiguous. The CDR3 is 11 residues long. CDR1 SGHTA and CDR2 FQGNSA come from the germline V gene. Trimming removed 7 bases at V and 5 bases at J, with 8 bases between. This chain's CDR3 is CASKIPYGYTF. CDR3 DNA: TGTGCCAGCAAAATCCCATATGGCTACACCTTC.

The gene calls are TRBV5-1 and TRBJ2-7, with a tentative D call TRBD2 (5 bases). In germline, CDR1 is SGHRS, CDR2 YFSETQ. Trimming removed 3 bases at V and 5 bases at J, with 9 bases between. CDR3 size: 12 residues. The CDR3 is CASSSPGNEQYF. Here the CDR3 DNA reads TGCGCCAGCAGCTCACCCGGGAACGAGCAGTACTTC.

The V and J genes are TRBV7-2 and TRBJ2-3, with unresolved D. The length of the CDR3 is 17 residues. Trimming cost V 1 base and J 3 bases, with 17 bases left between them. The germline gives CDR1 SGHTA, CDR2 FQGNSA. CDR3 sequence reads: CASSLGLESVVTDTQYF. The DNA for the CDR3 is TGTGCCAGCAGCTTAGGTCTCGAGAGCGTCGTTACAGATACGCAGTATTTT.

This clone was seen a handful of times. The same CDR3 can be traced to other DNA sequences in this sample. CDR3 residues: CASSPRQGNQPQHF. The CDR3 DNA reads as TGTGCCAGTAGTCCCCGACAGGGGAATCAGCCCCAGCATTTT. V usage is TRBV19 and J usage is TRBJ1-5, with TRBD1 matching over 8 bases. The V and J ends lost 5 bases and 4 bases, in that order; junction bases with no gene match: 4. The CDR3 totals 14 residues. The germline CDR1 and CDR2 sequences are LNHDA and SQIVND (reference sequence).

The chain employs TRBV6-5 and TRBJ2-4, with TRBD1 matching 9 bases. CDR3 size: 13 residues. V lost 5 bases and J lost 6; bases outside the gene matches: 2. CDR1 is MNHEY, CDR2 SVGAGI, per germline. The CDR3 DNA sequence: TGTGCCAGCAGTCCGGGACAGGGAAACATTCAGTACTTC. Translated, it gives CASSPGQGNIQYF.

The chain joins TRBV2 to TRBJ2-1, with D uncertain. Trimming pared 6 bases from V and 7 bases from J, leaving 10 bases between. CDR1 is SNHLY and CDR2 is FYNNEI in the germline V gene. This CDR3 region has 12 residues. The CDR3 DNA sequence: TGTGCCAGCAGCGCCTTTAGTAATGAGCAGTTCTTC. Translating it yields CASSAFSNEQFF.

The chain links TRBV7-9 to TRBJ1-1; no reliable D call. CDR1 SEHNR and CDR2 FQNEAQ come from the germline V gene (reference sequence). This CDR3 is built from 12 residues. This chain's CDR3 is CATTNKYTEAFF. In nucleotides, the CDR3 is TGTGCTACAACGAACAAATACACTGAAGCTTTCTTT.

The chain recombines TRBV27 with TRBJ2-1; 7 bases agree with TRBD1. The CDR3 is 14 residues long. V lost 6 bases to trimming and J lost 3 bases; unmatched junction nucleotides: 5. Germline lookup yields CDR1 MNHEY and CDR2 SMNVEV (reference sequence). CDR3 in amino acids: CASSQDRNYNEQFF. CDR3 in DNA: TGTGCCAGCAGCCAGGACAGGAACTACAATGAGCAGTTCTTC.

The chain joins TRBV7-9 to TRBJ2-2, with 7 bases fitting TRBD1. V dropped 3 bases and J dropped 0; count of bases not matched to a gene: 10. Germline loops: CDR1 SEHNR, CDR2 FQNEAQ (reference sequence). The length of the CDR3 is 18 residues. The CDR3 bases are TGTGCCAGCAGCTTGTCTACAGGGGCGAACGCGAACACCGGGGAGCTGTTTTTT. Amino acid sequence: CASSLSTGANANTGELFF.

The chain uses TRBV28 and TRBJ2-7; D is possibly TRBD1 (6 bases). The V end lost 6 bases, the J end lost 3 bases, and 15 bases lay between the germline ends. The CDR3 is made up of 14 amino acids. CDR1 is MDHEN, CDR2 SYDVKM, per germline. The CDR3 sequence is CASRPGTTVYEQYF. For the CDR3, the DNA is TGTGCCAGCAGGCCCGGGACAACCGTCTACGAGCAGTACTTC.

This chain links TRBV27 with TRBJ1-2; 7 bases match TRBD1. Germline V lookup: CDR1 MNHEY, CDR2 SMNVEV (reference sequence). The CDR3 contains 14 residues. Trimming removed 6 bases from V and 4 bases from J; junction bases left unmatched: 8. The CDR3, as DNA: TGTGCCAGCAGGAGGGTACAGGGGACCTATGGCTACACCTTC. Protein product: CASRRVQGTYGYTF.

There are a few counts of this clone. The CDR3 nucleotides are TGTGCCAGCAGCATAGGACTAGCGGGACTCCAAGAGACCCAGTACTTC. This codes for CASSIGLAGLQETQYF. This chain uses TRBV5-6 with TRBJ2-5, with TRBD2 matching 12 bases. Germline V lookup: CDR1 SGHDT, CDR2 YYEEEE. J gave up 1 base and V 4 bases, and 5 bases lay outside the gene matches. CDR3 length: 16 residues.

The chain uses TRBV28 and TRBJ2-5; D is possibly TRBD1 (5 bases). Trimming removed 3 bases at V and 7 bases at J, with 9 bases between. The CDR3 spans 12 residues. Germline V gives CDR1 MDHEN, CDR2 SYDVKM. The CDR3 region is CASSLQRGTQYF. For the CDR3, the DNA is TGTGCCAGCAGTTTGCAAAGGGGGACCCAGTACTTC.

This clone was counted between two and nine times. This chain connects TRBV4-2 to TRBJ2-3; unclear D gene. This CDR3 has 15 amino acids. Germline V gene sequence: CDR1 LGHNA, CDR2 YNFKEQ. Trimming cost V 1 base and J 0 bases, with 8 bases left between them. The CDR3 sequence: CASSQGVVSTDTQYF. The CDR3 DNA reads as TGTGCCAGCAGCCAAGGAGTAGTTAGCACAGATACGCAGTATTTT.